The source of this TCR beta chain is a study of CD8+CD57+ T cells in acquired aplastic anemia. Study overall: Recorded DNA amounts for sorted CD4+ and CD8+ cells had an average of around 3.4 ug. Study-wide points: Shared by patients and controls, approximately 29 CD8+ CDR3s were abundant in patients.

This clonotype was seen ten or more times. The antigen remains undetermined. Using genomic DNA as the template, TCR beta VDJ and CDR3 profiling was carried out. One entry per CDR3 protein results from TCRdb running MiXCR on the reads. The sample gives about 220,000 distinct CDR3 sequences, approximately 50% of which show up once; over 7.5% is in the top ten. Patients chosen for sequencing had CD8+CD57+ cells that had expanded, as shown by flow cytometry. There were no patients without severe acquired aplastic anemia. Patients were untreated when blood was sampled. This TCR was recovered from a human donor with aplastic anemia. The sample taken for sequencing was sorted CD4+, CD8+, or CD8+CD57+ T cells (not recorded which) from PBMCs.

CDR3 amino acids: CASSLLGTGNNEQFF. CDR3 bases: TGTGCCAGCAGCTTGCTGGGGACAGGGAACAATGAGCAGTTCTTC. J is TRBJ2-1 and V is TRBV9; TRBD1 matches 9 bases. Germline V gene lookup returns CDR1 SGDLS and CDR2 YYNGEE. The CDR3 consists of 15 residues. Trimming cost V 4 bases and J 5 bases; bases outside gene matches: 7.